This TCR beta chain was profiled in a study of vaccination and CD4 T cells after COVID-19. About the study: Collection of post-COVID samples occurred a median about 100 days after diagnosis, spanning a range of 35 to 161. Findings of the study overall: Within the convalescent patients, spike mono-reactivity was found in 304 of 307 vaccine-specific clones.

Treatment of the sample: approximately 11-day PBMC culture with coronavirus spike peptide pools or control peptides (ViraFEST assay). Following expansion of antigen-specific T cells with peptide pools, ViraFEST then sequenced TCRs. It was with approximately 9.2 IU/ml IL-2 and around 9.5 ug/ml peptide pools that roughly 2 million PBMCs per well were cultured. Cultured CD4+ T-cell DNA underwent Oncomine TCR Beta short-read sequencing. TCRdb reprocessed the PCR reads via MiXCR and lists one record per CDR3 protein. Of just over 4,000 distinct CDR3 sequences listed, less than 20% were seen once; the top ten hold around 27%. Notes on this clonotype: Its specificity is unknown.

This CDR3 region has 14 residues. Trimming shortened V by 3 bases and J by 6 bases, and 9 bases separated the two germline ends. CDR1 SNHLY and CDR2 FYNNEI come from the germline V gene. This TCR was recovered from a human donor who had recovered from COVID-19. The rearrangement links TRBV2 to TRBJ1-6, with D unclear. The specimen sequenced was CD4+ T cells from blood, cultured in vitro. CDR3 region: CASSDSAPNSPLHF. CDR3 DNA: TGTGCCAGCAGTGATTCGGCCCCTAATTCACCCCTCCACTTT.